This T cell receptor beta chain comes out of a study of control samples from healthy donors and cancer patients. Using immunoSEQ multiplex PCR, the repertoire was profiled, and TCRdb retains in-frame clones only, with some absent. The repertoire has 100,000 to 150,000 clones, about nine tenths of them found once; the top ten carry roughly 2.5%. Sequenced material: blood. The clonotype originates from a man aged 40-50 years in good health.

The CDR3 DNA reads TGTGCCAGCACCCTCCCGGGGGCCGAGCAGTACTTC. This codes for CASTLPGAEQYF. The chain couples TRBV6-9 to TRBJ2-7; D tentatively reads TRBD1 or TRBD2 (6 bases each). In germline, CDR1 is MNHGY, CDR2 SVAAGI. This CDR3 has 12 residues. V was cut by 7 bases and J by 6 bases, with 13 bases left in between.